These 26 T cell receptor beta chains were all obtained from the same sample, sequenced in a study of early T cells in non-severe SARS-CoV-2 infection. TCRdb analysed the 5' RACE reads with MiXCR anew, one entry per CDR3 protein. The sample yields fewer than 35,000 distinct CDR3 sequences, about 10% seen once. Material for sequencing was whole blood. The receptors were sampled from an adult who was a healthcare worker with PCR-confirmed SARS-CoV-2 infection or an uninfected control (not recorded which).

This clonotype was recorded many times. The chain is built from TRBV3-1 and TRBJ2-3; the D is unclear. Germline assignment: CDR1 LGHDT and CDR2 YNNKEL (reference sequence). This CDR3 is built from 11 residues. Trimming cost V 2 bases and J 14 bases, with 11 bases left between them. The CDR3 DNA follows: TGTGCCAGCAGCCAACTAAGAAATCGGTATTTT. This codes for CASSQLRNRYF.

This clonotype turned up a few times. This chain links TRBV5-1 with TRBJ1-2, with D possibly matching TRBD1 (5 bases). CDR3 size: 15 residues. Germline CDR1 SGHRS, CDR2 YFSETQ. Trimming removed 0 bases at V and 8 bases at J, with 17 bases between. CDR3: CASSLAGRAEDGYTF. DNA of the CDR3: TGCGCCAGCAGCTTGGCCGGCAGGGCGGAGGACGGCTACACCTTC.

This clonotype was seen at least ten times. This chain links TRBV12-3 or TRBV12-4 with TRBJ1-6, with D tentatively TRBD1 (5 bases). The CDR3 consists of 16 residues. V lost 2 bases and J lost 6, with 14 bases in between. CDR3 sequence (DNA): TGTGCCAGCAGTTTAAGGAGGTCCGGGGGTAATTCACCCCTCCACTTT. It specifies CASSLRRSGGNSPLHF.

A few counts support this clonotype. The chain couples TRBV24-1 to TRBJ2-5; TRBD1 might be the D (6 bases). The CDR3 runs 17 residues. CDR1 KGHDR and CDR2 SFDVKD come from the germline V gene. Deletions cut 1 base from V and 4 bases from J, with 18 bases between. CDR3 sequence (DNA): TGTGCCACCAGTGATTTAGGGTTCGGGGACACGAGAGAGACCCAGTACTTC. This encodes CATSDLGFGDTRETQYF.

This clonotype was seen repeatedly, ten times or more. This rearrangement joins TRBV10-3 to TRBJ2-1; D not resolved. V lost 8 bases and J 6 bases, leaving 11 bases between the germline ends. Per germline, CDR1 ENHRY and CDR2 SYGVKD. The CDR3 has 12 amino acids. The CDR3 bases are TGTGCCATCGAAGGTAACAGCAATGAGCAGTTCTTC. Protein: CAIEGNSNEQFF.

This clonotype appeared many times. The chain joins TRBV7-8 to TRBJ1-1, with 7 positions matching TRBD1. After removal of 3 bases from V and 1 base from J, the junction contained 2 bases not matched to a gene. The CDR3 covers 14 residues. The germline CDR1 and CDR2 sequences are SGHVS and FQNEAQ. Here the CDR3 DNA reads TGTGCCAGCAGCTTCAGGGGGGGGAACACTGAAGCTTTCTTT. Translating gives CASSFRGGNTEAFF.

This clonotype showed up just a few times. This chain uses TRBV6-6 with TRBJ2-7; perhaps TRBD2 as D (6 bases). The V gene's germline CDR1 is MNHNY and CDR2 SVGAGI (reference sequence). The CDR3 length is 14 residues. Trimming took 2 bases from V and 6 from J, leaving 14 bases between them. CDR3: CASSYELALGEQYF. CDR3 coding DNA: TGTGCCAGCAGTTACGAGCTAGCGCTGGGCGAGCAGTACTTC.

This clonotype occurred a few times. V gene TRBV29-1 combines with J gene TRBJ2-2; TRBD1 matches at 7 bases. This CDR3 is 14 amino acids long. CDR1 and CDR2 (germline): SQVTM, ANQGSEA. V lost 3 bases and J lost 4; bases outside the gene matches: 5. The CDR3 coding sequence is TGCAGCGTTGATATGGACAGGCCCACCGGGGAGCTGTTTTTT. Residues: CSVDMDRPTGELFF.

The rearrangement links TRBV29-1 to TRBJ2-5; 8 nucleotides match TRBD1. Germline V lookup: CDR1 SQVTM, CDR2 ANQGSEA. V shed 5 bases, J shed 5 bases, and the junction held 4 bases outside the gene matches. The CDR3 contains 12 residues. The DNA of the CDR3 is TGCAGCGTTCGGACAGGGACCGAGACCCAGTACTTC. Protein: CSVRTGTETQYF.

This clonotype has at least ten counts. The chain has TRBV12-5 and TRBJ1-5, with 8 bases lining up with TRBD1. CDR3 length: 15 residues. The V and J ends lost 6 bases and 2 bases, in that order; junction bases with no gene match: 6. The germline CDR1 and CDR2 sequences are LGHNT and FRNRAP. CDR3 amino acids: CASGRTGLGNQPQHF. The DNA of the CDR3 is TGTGCTAGTGGAAGGACAGGGCTAGGCAATCAGCCCCAGCATTTT.

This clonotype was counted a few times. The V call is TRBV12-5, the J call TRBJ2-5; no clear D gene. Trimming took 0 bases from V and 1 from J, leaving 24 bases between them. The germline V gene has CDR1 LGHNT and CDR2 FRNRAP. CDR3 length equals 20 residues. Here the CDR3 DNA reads TGTGCTAGTGGTTTGGTACAGCGATTTCGAGACGGCCAACTCCAAGAGACCCAGTACTTC. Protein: CASGLVQRFRDGQLQETQYF.

This CDR3 is CASKILNSYEQYF. The DNA for the CDR3 is TGTGCCAGCAAAATACTAAACTCCTACGAGCAGTACTTC. The chain has TRBV28 and TRBJ2-7; D is undetermined. Germline V gene data show CDR1 as MDHEN and CDR2 as SYDVKM. V gave up 7 bases and J gave up 0 bases, with 10 bases separating them. The CDR3 contains 13 residues.

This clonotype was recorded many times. The CDR3 spells CASSPTRQGAYEQYF. As DNA, the CDR3 is TGTGCCAGCAGCCCGACCCGACAGGGAGCCTACGAGCAGTACTTC. This rearrangement joins TRBV7-3 to TRBJ2-7; 7 bases match TRBD1. Losses at the gene ends were 5 bases for V and 2 bases for J; bases not matched to a gene: 9. The CDR3 has 15 residues. Germline V lookup: CDR1 SGHTA, CDR2 FQGTGA.

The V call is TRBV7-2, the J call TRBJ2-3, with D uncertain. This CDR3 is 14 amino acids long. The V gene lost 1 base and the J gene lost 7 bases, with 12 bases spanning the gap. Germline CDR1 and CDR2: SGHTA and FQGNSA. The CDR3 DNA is TGTGCCAGCAGCTTAGAGGTTGGAGTGAATACGCAGTATTTT. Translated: CASSLEVGVNTQYF.

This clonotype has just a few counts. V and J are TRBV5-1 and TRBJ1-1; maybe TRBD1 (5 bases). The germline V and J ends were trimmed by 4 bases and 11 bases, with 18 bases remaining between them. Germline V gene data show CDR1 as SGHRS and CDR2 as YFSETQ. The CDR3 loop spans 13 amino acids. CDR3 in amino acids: CASSPGPAQEAFF. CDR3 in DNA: TGCGCCAGCAGCCCAGGGCCAGCTCAAGAGGCTTTCTTT.

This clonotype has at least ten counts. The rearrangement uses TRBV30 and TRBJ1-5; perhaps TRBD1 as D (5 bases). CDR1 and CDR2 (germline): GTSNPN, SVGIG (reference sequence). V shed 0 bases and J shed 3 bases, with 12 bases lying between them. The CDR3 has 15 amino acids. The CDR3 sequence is CAWSVGRADNQPQHF. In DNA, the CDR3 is TGTGCCTGGAGTGTCGGCAGGGCCGACAATCAGCCCCAGCATTTT.

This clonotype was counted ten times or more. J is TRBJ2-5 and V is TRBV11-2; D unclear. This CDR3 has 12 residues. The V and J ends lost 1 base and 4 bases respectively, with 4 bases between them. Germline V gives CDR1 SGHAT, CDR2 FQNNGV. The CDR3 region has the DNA TGTGCCAGCAGCTTAGTCGCAGAGACCCAGTACTTC. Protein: CASSLVAETQYF.

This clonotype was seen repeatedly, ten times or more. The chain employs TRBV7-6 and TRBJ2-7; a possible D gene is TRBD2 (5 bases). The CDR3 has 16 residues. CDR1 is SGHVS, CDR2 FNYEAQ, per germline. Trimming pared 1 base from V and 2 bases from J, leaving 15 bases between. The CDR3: CASSLGRSLGAYEQYF. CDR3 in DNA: TGTGCCAGCAGCTTAGGCAGGAGCCTCGGGGCCTACGAGCAGTACTTC.

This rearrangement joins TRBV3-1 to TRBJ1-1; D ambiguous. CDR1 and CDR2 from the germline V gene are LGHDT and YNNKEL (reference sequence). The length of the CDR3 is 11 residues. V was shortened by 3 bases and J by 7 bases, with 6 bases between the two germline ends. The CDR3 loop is CASSHINEAFF. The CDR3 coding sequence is TGTGCCAGCAGCCATATCAATGAAGCTTTCTTT.

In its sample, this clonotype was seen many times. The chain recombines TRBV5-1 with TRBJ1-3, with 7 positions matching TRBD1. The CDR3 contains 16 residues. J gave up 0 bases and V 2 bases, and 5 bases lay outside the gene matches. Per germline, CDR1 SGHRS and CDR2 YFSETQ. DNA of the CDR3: TGCGCCAGCAGCTTCTGGGACAGTTTCTCTGGAAACACCATATATTTT. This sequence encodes CASSFWDSFSGNTIYF.

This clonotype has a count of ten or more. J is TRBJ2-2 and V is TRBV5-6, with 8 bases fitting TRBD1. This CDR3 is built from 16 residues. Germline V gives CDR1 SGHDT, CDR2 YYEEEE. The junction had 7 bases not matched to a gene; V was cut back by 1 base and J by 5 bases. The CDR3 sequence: CASSLPTGEMTGELFF. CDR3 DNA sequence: TGTGCCAGCAGCTTGCCGACAGGGGAAATGACCGGGGAGCTGTTTTTT.

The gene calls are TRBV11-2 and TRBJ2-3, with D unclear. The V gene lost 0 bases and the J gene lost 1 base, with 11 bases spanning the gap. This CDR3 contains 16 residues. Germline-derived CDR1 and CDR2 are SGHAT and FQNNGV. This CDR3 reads CASSLDRGGGTDTQYF. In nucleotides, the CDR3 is TGTGCCAGCAGCTTAGATCGAGGTGGGGGCACAGATACGCAGTATTTT. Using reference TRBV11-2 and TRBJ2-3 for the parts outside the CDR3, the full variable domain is EAGVAQSPRYKIIEKRQSVAFWCNPISGHATLYWYQQILGQGPKLLIQFQNNGVVDDSQLPKDRFSAERLKGVDSTLKIQPAKLEDSAVYLCASSLDRGGGTDTQYFGPGTRLTVL.

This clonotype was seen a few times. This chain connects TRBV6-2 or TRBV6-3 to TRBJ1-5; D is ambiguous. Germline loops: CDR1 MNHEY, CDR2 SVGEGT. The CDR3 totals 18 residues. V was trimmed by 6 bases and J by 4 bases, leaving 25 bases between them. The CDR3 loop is CASRSEHLRLADNQPQHF. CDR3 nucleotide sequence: TGTGCCAGCAGGAGCGAACACCTACGTTTGGCAGATAATCAGCCCCAGCATTTT.

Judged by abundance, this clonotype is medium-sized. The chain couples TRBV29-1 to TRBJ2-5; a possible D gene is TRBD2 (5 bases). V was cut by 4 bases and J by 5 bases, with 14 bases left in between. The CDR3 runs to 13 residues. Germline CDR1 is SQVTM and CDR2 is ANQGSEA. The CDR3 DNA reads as TGCAGCGTTGCCTCACTAGGCGGGGAGACCCAGTACTTC. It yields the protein CSVASLGGETQYF.

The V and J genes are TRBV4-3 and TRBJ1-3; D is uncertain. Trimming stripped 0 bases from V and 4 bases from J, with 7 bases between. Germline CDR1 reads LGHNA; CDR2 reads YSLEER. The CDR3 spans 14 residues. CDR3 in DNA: TGCGCCAGCAGCCAAGATGGTCAGGGAAACACCATATATTTT. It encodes CASSQDGQGNTIYF.

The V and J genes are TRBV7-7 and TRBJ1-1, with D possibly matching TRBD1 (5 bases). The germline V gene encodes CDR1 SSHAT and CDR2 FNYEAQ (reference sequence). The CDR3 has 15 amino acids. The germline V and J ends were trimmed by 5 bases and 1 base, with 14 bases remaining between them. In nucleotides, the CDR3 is TGTGCCAGCAGCCCCGCCGGAGGGGAGAACACTGAAGCTTTCTTT. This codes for CASSPAGGENTEAFF.